This entry lists 19 T cell receptor beta chains sequenced from one sample in a study of cytomegalovirus exposure and HLA in healthy donors. The primer mix had 60 Vbeta and 13 Jbeta primers. Repertoires were generated with immunoSEQ multiplex PCR, while TCRdb's copy carries only in-frame clones and drops some. The sample records about 170,000 clones, around three quarters being singletons. Sequenced input: PBMCs. All receptors derive from a woman aged 25-40 years in good health and CMV-seropositive.

There are a few counts of this clone. The chain has TRBV6-5 and TRBJ2-5; D is possibly TRBD2 (5 bases). Trimming took 6 bases from V and 0 from J, leaving 14 bases between them. Germline V gene sequence: CDR1 MNHEY, CDR2 SVGAGI. This CDR3 spans 15 amino acids. CDR3 in amino acids: CASRYLEGYQETQYF. The CDR3, as DNA: TGTGCCAGCAGATACCTAGAGGGCTACCAAGAGACCCAGTACTTC.

The chain combines TRBV2 with TRBJ1-5, with no clear D. Trimming removed 7 bases from V and 0 bases from J, with 13 bases in between. Germline loops: CDR1 SNHLY, CDR2 FYNNEI. The CDR3 is 15 amino acids. The CDR3, as DNA: TGTGCCAGCAAGATTGGAGGGTATAGCAATCAGCCCCAGCATTTT. Translated: CASKIGGYSNQPQHF. The full variable domain, its missing parts supplied by reference TRBV2 and TRBJ1-5, is EPEVTQTPSHQVTQMGQEVILRCVPISNHLYFYWYRQILGQKVEFLVSFYNNEISEKSEIFDDQFSVERPDGSNFTLKIRSTKLEDSAMYFCASKIGGYSNQPQHFGDGTRLSIL.

The V and J genes are TRBV5-1 and TRBJ2-7, with 9 nucleotides matching TRBD1. With V trimmed by 4 bases and J by 3 bases, 5 bases remained unmatched. Per germline, CDR1 SGHRS and CDR2 YFSETQ. The CDR3 length is 14 residues. CDR3 in amino acids: CASSLETGGYEQYF. The CDR3 DNA follows: TGCGCCAGCAGCCTCGAGACAGGGGGCTACGAGCAGTACTTC.

This sequence joins TRBV7-2 and TRBJ2-5; 13 nucleotides match TRBD2. V was pared by 3 bases and J by 6 bases, with 7 bases of the junction left unmatched. The germline V gene has CDR1 SGHTA and CDR2 FQGNSA. The CDR3 has 16 amino acids. CDR3 DNA sequence: TGTGCCAGCAGCTTGCAGGGACTAGCGGGAAGGCAGACCCAGTACTTC. This gives the protein CASSLQGLAGRQTQYF.

This chain links TRBV7-9 with TRBJ2-1; the match to TRBD2 covers 11 bases. The CDR3 sequence is 16 residues long. Germline loops: CDR1 SEHNR, CDR2 FQNEAQ (reference sequence). V was clipped by 2 bases and J by 7 bases; unmatched bases: 7. This CDR3 is CASSLITSGRPNEQFF. The CDR3 region has the DNA TGTGCCAGCAGCTTAATAACTAGCGGGAGACCGAATGAGCAGTTCTTC.

V usage is TRBV2 and J usage is TRBJ1-6; D is possibly TRBD1 (5 bases). Germline values: CDR1 SNHLY, CDR2 FYNNEI. The CDR3 spans 16 residues. The ends were cut back, 2 bases at V and 5 bases at J, with 13 bases in the middle. CDR3 loop: CASSEWGVLHNSPLHF. The DNA for the CDR3 is TGTGCCAGCAGTGAATGGGGGGTATTGCATAATTCACCCCTCCACTTT.

In its sample, this clone was seen once. V gene TRBV19 combines with J gene TRBJ2-1; TRBD1 is a possible D gene (6 bases). The germline V gene encodes CDR1 LNHDA and CDR2 SQIVND (reference sequence). The CDR3 sequence is 16 residues long. Trimming left V 5 bases short and J 7 bases short, with 21 bases between. CDR3 protein: CASSGRRGNAGNEQFF. The CDR3 coding sequence is TGTGCCAGTAGTGGACGAAGGGGGAATGCTGGGAATGAGCAGTTCTTC.

By share of the sample, this clone is medium-sized (0.01 to 0.1%). The CDR3 sequence is CASSQDGAKGRIGAGNTIYF. The DNA for the CDR3 is TGCGCCAGCAGCCAAGATGGGGCGAAAGGGAGGATAGGTGCTGGAAACACCATATATTTT. The chain links TRBV4-3 to TRBJ1-3; D may be TRBD1 (5 bases). Germline V CDR1 and CDR2: LGHNA, YSLEER. The CDR3 loop spans 20 amino acids. The germline V and J ends were trimmed by 0 bases and 2 bases, with 23 bases remaining between them.

V and J are TRBV19 and TRBJ1-2; D remains unclear. V shed 5 bases and J shed 5 bases, with 12 bases lying between them. The CDR3 consists of 13 residues. Germline V gives CDR1 LNHDA, CDR2 SQIVND (reference sequence). The CDR3 here is CASSENRRYGYTF. The CDR3 DNA sequence: TGTGCCAGTAGTGAGAATCGCCGATATGGCTACACCTTC.

This clone was seen only once. The rearrangement links TRBV9 to TRBJ2-2; D is possibly TRBD1 (5 bases). CDR3 size: 16 residues. Trimming pared 4 bases from V and 0 bases from J, leaving 13 bases between. Looked up from germline, CDR1 is SGDLS and CDR2 is YYNGEE. The chain's CDR3 is CASSTGASPNTGELFF. CDR3 coding DNA: TGTGCCAGCAGCACTGGGGCGAGCCCGAACACCGGGGAGCTGTTTTTT.

The chain employs TRBV9 and TRBJ1-2; D perhaps matches TRBD1 (5 bases). CDR3 length: 13 amino acids. Germline V gene lookup returns CDR1 SGDLS and CDR2 YYNGEE. V lost 2 bases and J 6 bases, leaving 11 bases between the germline ends. CDR3 in amino acids: CASSVTQGDGYTF. In DNA, the CDR3 is TGTGCCAGCAGCGTTACGCAAGGGGATGGCTACACCTTC.

The rearrangement links TRBV30 to TRBJ1-2; D remains ambiguous. This CDR3 comprises 16 residues. Germline values: CDR1 GTSNPN, CDR2 SVGIG (reference sequence). The germline V and J ends were trimmed by 5 bases and 6 bases, with 25 bases remaining between them. Here the CDR3 DNA reads TGTGCCTGGGGGCCTTCTTTCCTCGAGAAGTATGATGGCTACACCTTC. Its translation is CAWGPSFLEKYDGYTF.

Points on this clone: The junction does not match germline at one end; this may be a read error. The V call is TRBV7-9, the J call TRBJ1-6; 7 nucleotides match TRBD1. The length of the CDR3 is 13 residues. Germline V gene lookup returns CDR1 SEHNR and CDR2 FQNEAQ (reference sequence). CDR3 coding DNA: TGTTCCAGCAGCCCCGACAGGGACTCACCCCTCCACTTT. This codes for CSSSPDRDSPLHF.

This rearrangement joins TRBV6-5 to TRBJ2-3; D remains ambiguous. The CDR3 is 12 residues long. Germline lookup yields CDR1 MNHEY and CDR2 SVGAGI. V dropped 5 bases and J dropped 6 bases, with 9 bases sitting between them. This chain's CDR3 is CASSDRSDTQYF. The CDR3 DNA reads as TGTGCCAGCAGTGACCGTAGCGATACGCAGTATTTT.

Written as DNA, the CDR3 is TGTGCCAGCAGACCTTTCAGGGGTGGGCATCAGCCCCAGCATTTT. Residues: CASRPFRGGHQPQHF. This chain connects TRBV6-5 to TRBJ1-5; possibly TRBD1 for D (6 bases). This CDR3 comprises 15 residues. V gave up 6 bases and J gave up 5 bases, with 17 bases separating them. Germline values: CDR1 MNHEY, CDR2 SVGAGI.

This clone occurred a few times. The chain joins TRBV5-1 to TRBJ2-1; TRBD1 matches 11 bases. V dropped 4 bases and J dropped 7; count of bases not matched to a gene: 7. Germline V gene data show CDR1 as SGHRS and CDR2 as YFSETQ. The CDR3 has 15 amino acids. DNA for the CDR3: TGCGCCAGCAGCCCGCCGGGACAGGGGGTAAATGAGCAGTTCTTC. The encoded protein is CASSPPGQGVNEQFF.

V usage is TRBV5-1 and J usage is TRBJ2-4; D might be TRBD1 (5 bases). Germline CDR1 and CDR2: SGHRS and YFSETQ. This CDR3 spans 17 amino acids. The V end was cut by 2 bases, the J end by 6 bases, with 21 bases between. CDR3 coding DNA: TGCGCCAGCAGCTTAAAGAGTGGGGCGCGAGCGAGAAACATTCAGTACTTC. This encodes CASSLKSGARARNIQYF.

This chain uses TRBV9 with TRBJ1-3; tentatively, D is TRBD1 (6 bases). Between the trimmed V and J ends, which lost 4 bases and 5 bases, there was a span of 22 bases. Germline values: CDR1 SGDLS, CDR2 YYNGEE. This CDR3 contains 17 residues. In DNA form, the CDR3 reads TGTGCCAGCAGCCCCCAGGGGCTTCACGGTATGAGAAACACCATATATTTT. It yields the protein CASSPQGLHGMRNTIYF.

The chain recombines TRBV4-3 with TRBJ1-3; D is unclear. The length of the CDR3 is 19 residues. Per germline, CDR1 LGHNA and CDR2 YSLEER. The V end was cut by 0 bases, the J end by 0 bases, with 18 bases between. CDR3 DNA: TGCGCCAGCAGCCAAGATATTCGTAGGGCGGGGATCTCTGGAAACACCATATATTTT. It is translated as CASSQDIRRAGISGNTIYF.